The 23 T cell receptor beta chains presented below share a single source sample, sequenced in a study of Ad26.COV2.S vaccination and SARS-CoV-2 variants (dated by TCRdb to 2020 to 2023). Reading the label with the study, this specimen's treatment or condition is: 15 to 20 received Ad26.COV2.S at low or high dose, single or two shots; 5 received placebo; per-sample allocation not given. Repertoires of vaccine and placebo recipients were sequenced from samples collected on day 63 after the first injection. Receptor amplification or capture employed the immunoSEQ multiplex PCR assay. TCRdb obtained this table from immuneACCESS and retained in-frame rearrangements with V and J assigned. These tables miss some clones; where compared with another copy, unresolved V genes account for less than half of the shortfall, and the remainder is unexplained. This sample is represented by about 370,000 clones; approximately 91% of them were singletons. The top ten constitute approximately 3.7% of the sample.

The input for sequencing was peripheral blood, taken in a trial of Ad26.COV2.S vaccine versus placebo. The receptor source for this set is a person between 18 and 65 years old who received the Ad26.COV2.S COVID-19 vaccine or a placebo.

The table lists this clone with a count of one. The CDR3, as DNA: TGTGCCAGCAGCCCAAGCCTGGAGAATGAAAAACTGTTTTTT. It specifies CASSPSLENEKLFF. The chain joins TRBV3-1 (or the pseudogene TRBV3-2) to TRBJ1-4; no reliable D call. V shed 4 bases and J shed 5 bases, with 11 bases lying between them. The length of the CDR3 is 14 residues. Germline CDR1 and CDR2: LGHDT and YNNKEL (reference sequence).

In this sample, this clone turned up once. V is TRBV2 and J is TRBJ1-1; 7 bases are shared with TRBD1. Germline V gene lookup returns CDR1 SNHLY and CDR2 FYNNEI. Trimming took 6 bases from V and 9 from J; bases not matched to a gene: 16. The CDR3 contains 15 residues. CDR3 protein: CASRIQGVVNVQAFF. CDR3 coding DNA: TGTGCCAGCAGAATCCAGGGGGTTGTCAACGTCCAAGCTTTCTTT.

V is TRBV4-2 and J is TRBJ1-2; D is possibly TRBD1 (5 bases). The V gene's germline CDR1 is LGHNA and CDR2 YNFKEQ. The V end lost 3 bases, the J end lost 0 bases, and 11 bases lay between the germline ends. The CDR3 contains 15 residues. The CDR3, as DNA: TGTGCCAGCAGCCAGGCTACGACAGCTAACTATGGCTACACCTTC. Its translation is CASSQATTANYGYTF.

A few counts support this clone. This sequence joins TRBV5-6 and TRBJ1-2; D uncertain. The length of the CDR3 is 19 residues. Deletions cut 2 bases from V and 7 bases from J, with 30 bases between. Germline V gene data show CDR1 as SGHDT and CDR2 as YYEEEE. The CDR3 region has the DNA TGTGCCAGCAGCTTAGGGTTCGGCCAAGGCGGGGTCTCTACTATTGGCTACACCTTC. Protein: CASSLGFGQGGVSTIGYTF.

The chain employs TRBV6-1 and TRBJ2-7; 9 bases agree with TRBD1. The CDR3 contains 15 residues. Trimming at V came to 2 bases and at J to 1 base, leaving 3 bases not matched to a gene. Per the germline V gene, CDR1 is MNHNS and CDR2 is SASEGT. The CDR3 protein is CASSENRGQSYEQYF. The CDR3 DNA reads TGTGCCAGCAGTGAAAACAGGGGGCAATCCTACGAGCAGTACTTC.

J is TRBJ2-7 and V is TRBV3-1 (or the pseudogene TRBV3-2); D perhaps matches TRBD2 (6 bases). The length of the CDR3 is 14 residues. V was cut by 6 bases and J by 2 bases, with 14 bases left in between. Germline assignment: CDR1 LGHDT and CDR2 YNNKEL (reference sequence). The CDR3 coding sequence is TGTGCCAGCAGTCCAGGGAGGTTGGCCTACGAGCAGTACTTC. Its translation: CASSPGRLAYEQYF.

This clone was detected once. This chain joins TRBV11-1 and TRBJ2-1; 7 bases map to TRBD1. Germline V gene sequence: CDR1 SGHAT, CDR2 FQDESV (reference sequence). CDR3 size: 13 residues. Trimming at V came to 2 bases and at J to 6 bases, leaving 1 base not matched to a gene. The CDR3 reads CASSLRQGNEQFF. DNA for the CDR3: TGTGCCAGCAGCTTAAGACAGGGCAATGAGCAGTTCTTC.

V is TRBV19 and J is TRBJ2-3; TRBD1 matches at 9 bases. Looked up from germline, CDR1 is LNHDA and CDR2 is SQIVND (reference sequence). CDR3 length: 14 residues. After removal of 6 bases from V and 2 bases from J, the junction contained 3 bases not matched to a gene. In DNA, the CDR3 is TGTGCCAGTAGAAGACAGGGGGACACAGATACGCAGTATTTT. It codes for CASRRQGDTDTQYF.

The chain uses TRBV5-5 and TRBJ1-2, with TRBD1 matching over 7 bases. The V and J ends lost 5 bases and 7 bases, in that order; junction bases with no gene match: 5. The CDR3 consists of 12 residues. Germline assignment: CDR1 SGHKS and CDR2 YYEKEE (reference sequence). DNA of the CDR3: TGTGCCAGCAGGCAGGGGGGGTCTGGCTACACCTTC. Its protein is CASRQGGSGYTF.

The chain joins TRBV19 to TRBJ2-2; possibly TRBD1 or TRBD2 for D (5 bases each). Germline values: CDR1 LNHDA, CDR2 SQIVND (reference sequence). V lost 3 bases to trimming and J lost 2 bases, with 10 bases between them. This CDR3 spans 15 amino acids. CDR3 in DNA: TGTGCCAGTAGTATCGGTAGGGACAACACCGGGGAGCTGTTTTTT. Translated, it gives CASSIGRDNTGELFF.

The CDR3 nucleotides read TGCGCCAGCAGCTTCGAAAGTAATGAAAAACTGTTTTTT. This encodes CASSFESNEKLFF. The gene calls are TRBV5-1 and TRBJ1-4; D is uncertain. V was shortened by 2 bases and J by 4 bases, with 6 bases between the two germline ends. The CDR3 loop spans 13 amino acids. The germline V gene has CDR1 SGHRS and CDR2 YFSETQ. Complete variable domain (other parts from reference TRBV5-1 and TRBJ1-4): KAGVTQTPRYLIKTRGQQVTLSCSPISGHRSVSWYQQTPGQGLQFLFEYFSETQRNKGNFPGRFSGRQFSNSRSEMNVSTLELGDSALYLCASSFESNEKLFFGSGTQLSVL.

The chain couples TRBV6-2 or TRBV6-3 to TRBJ1-1, with D tentatively TRBD1 (5 bases). Germline assignment: CDR1 MNHEY and CDR2 SVGEGT. There are 14 residues in the CDR3. Trimming pared 6 bases from V and 4 bases from J, leaving 15 bases between. CDR3: CASSPTFGGTEAFF. The CDR3 bases are TGTGCCAGCAGCCCCACGTTTGGGGGCACTGAAGCTTTCTTT.

The chain has TRBV3-1 (or the pseudogene TRBV3-2) and TRBJ1-2; D gene ambiguous. Trimming took off 4 bases at V and 4 bases at J, with 10 bases between the two ends. The CDR3 runs to 13 residues. Germline lookup yields CDR1 LGHDT and CDR2 YNNKEL (reference sequence). CDR3 residues: CASSPWASYGYTF. CDR3 DNA: TGTGCCAGCAGCCCCTGGGCCAGCTATGGCTACACCTTC.

The CDR3 DNA sequence: TGTGCCTGGAGTGTACGGTCGGCAGGAAGCAATCAGCCCCAGCATTTT. Residues: CAWSVRSAGSNQPQHF. The chain is built from TRBV30 and TRBJ1-5; the D is unclear. The V end was cut by 0 bases, the J end by 1 base, with 13 bases between. This CDR3 has 16 residues. CDR1 GTSNPN and CDR2 SVGIG come from the germline V gene (reference sequence). Looking up the rest from reference TRBV30 and TRBJ1-5 gives the full variable domain: SQTIHQWPATLVQPVGSPLSLECTVEGTSNPNLYWYRQAAGRGLQLLFYSVGIGQISSEVPQNLSASRPQDRQFILSSKKLLLSDSGFYLCAWSVRSAGSNQPQHFGDGTRLSIL.

The gene calls are TRBV24-1 and TRBJ1-5, with TRBD1 as a possible D gene (5 bases). CDR1 is KGHDR and CDR2 is SFDVKD in the germline V gene. The CDR3 runs 14 residues. Trimming removed 4 bases at V and 7 bases at J, with 13 bases between. In DNA form, the CDR3 reads TGTGCCACCAGTGAAGCAGGGTTCGGACAGCCCCAGCATTTT. Its protein product is CATSEAGFGQPQHF.

The chain employs TRBV14 and TRBJ1-6, with 10 nucleotides matching TRBD1. J gave up 8 bases and V 2 bases, and 6 bases lay outside the gene matches. The CDR3 runs to 16 residues. The germline CDR1 and CDR2 sequences are SGHDN and FVKESK. In DNA, the CDR3 is TGTGCCAGCAGCCAACCTGGGACAGGGGTTGATTCACCCCTCCACTTT. Translating it yields CASSQPGTGVDSPLHF.

This CDR3 is CASSQELAGGSFNEKLFF. The CDR3 bases are TGTGCCAGCAGCCAAGAATTGGCAGGTGGAAGCTTCAATGAAAAACTGTTTTTT. This chain links TRBV4-2 with TRBJ1-4; D remains ambiguous. From germline, CDR1 is LGHNA and CDR2 YNFKEQ. Trimming shortened V by 0 bases and J by 5 bases, and 19 bases separated the two germline ends. The CDR3 has 18 residues.

The genes are TRBV7-9 and TRBJ1-2; D is unresolved. Trimming pared 5 bases from V and 2 bases from J, leaving 12 bases between. CDR1 SEHNR and CDR2 FQNEAQ come from the germline V gene (reference sequence). The CDR3 consists of 14 residues. DNA for the CDR3: TGTGCCAGCAGCGATCCCATATTAAACTATGGCTACACCTTC. Translating gives CASSDPILNYGYTF. The whole variable domain, filled in from reference TRBV7-9 and TRBJ1-2, reads DTGVSQNPRHKITKRGQNVTFRCDPISEHNRLYWYRQTLGQGPEFLTYFQNEAQLEKSRLLSDRFSAERPKGSFSTLEIQRTEQGDSAMYLCASSDPILNYGYTFGSGTRLTVV.

The chain is built from TRBV7-9 and TRBJ2-6, with D possibly TRBD1 on 5 matching bases. Looked up from germline, CDR1 is SEHNR and CDR2 is FQNEAQ (reference sequence). Between the trimmed V and J ends, which lost 1 base and 2 bases, there was a span of 6 bases. CDR3 size: 15 residues. Written as DNA, the CDR3 is TGTGCCAGCAGCTTAGGACAGCCTGGGGCCAACGTCCTGACTTTC. Translation gives CASSLGQPGANVLTF. Variable domain in full (rest from reference TRBV7-9 and TRBJ2-6): DTGVSQNPRHKITKRGQNVTFRCDPISEHNRLYWYRQTLGQGPEFLTYFQNEAQLEKSRLLSDRFSAERPKGSFSTLEIQRTEQGDSAMYLCASSLGQPGANVLTFGAGSRLTVL.

The chain links TRBV4-3 to TRBJ1-2, with D perhaps matching TRBD1 (5 bases). The V gene lost 4 bases and the J gene lost 4 bases, with 16 bases spanning the gap. This CDR3 spans 15 amino acids. Germline V lookup: CDR1 LGHNA, CDR2 YSLEER. The CDR3 loop reads CASSLSPTGSYGYTF. The DNA for the CDR3 is TGCGCCAGCAGCCTATCCCCCACAGGCTCCTATGGCTACACCTTC.

The chain is built from TRBV6-6 and TRBJ2-7; D is ambiguous. The CDR3 has 14 residues. V lost 6 bases to trimming and J lost 6 bases, with 18 bases between them. Germline values: CDR1 MNHNY, CDR2 SVGAGI (reference sequence). DNA of the CDR3: TGTGCCAGCAGACCTGGACGGAAGCTGCTCGAGCAGTACTTC. Protein: CASRPGRKLLEQYF.

The chain is built from TRBV19 and TRBJ1-1; TRBD1 aligns across 9 bases. Germline lookup yields CDR1 LNHDA and CDR2 SQIVND (reference sequence). There are 15 residues in the CDR3. J was trimmed by 7 bases and V by 5 bases; bases with no gene match: 11. This CDR3 reads CASSPTGGAWFEAFF. DNA of the CDR3: TGTGCCAGTAGTCCTACAGGGGGCGCCTGGTTTGAAGCTTTCTTT.

In this sample, this clone turned up once. The V and J genes are TRBV4-3 and TRBJ1-4; D is possibly TRBD1 (6 bases). V lost 0 bases and J 4 bases, leaving 9 bases between the germline ends. Germline loops: CDR1 LGHNA, CDR2 YSLEER. The CDR3 runs to 15 residues. The CDR3 DNA is TGCGCCAGCAGCCAAGAAGGACAGATTAATGAAAAACTGTTTTTT. Translating gives CASSQEGQINEKLFF.